This T cell receptor beta chain comes out of a study of blood T cell repertoires in COVID-19. At the level of the study: Acute and convalescent COVID-19 specimens originated in the United States, Italy and Spain.

Those who participated ranged in age from roughly 18 to 100 years and resided in 20 to 30 US areas. The recovered donors of Cohort 3 showed two negative PCRs, clearance, or symptom resolution. Profiled with immunoSEQ multiplex PCR; TCRdb holds only in-frame clones, not every one. Among approximately 490,000 clones, roughly nine tenths were seen once, and the ten largest hold just over 8%. CDR1 and CDR2 from the germline V gene are SNHLY and FYNNEI. Trimming cost V 10 bases and J 2 bases, with 14 bases left between them. This CDR3 region has 13 residues. The clonotype was recovered from a woman between 55 and 75 years old who had recovered from COVID-19. The chain links TRBV2 to TRBJ2-5; D may be TRBD1 (6 bases). Sequenced sample: PBMCs or T cells enriched from blood (not recorded which). The chain's CDR3 is CATLDSPQETQYF. CDR3 nucleotide sequence: TGTGCCACCTTGGACAGCCCACAAGAGACCCAGTACTTC.